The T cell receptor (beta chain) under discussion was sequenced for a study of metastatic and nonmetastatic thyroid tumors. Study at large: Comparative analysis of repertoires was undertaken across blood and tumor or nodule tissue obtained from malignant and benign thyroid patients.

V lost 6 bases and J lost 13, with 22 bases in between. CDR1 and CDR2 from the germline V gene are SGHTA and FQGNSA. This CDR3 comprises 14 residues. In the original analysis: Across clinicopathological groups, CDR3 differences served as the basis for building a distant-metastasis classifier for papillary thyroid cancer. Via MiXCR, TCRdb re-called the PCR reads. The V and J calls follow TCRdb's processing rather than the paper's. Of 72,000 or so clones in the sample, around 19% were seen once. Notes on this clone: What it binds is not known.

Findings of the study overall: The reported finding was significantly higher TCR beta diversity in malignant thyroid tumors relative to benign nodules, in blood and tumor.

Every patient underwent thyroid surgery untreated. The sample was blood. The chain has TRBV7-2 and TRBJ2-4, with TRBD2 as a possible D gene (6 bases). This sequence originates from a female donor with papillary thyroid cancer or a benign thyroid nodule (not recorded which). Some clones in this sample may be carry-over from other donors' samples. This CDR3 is CASSSGETVGKQYF. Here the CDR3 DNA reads TGTGCCAGCAGTTCGGGGGAGACAGTGGGTAAACAGTACTTC.